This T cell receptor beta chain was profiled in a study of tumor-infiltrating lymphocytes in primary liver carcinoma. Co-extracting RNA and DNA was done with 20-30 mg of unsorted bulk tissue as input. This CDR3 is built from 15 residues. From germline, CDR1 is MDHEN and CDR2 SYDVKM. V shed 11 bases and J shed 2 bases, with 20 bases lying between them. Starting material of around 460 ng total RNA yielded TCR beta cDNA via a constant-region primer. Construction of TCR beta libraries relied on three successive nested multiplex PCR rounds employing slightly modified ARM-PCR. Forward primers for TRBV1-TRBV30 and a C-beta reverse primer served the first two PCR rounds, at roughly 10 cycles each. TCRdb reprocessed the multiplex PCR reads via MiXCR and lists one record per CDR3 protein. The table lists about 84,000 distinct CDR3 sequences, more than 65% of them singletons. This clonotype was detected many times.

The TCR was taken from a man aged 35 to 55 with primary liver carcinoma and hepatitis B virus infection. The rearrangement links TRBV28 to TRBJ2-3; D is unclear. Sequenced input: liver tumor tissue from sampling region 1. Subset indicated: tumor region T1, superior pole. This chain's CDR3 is CASRTAPSLTDTQYF. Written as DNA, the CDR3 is TGTGCCTCAAGAACGGCCCCTTCCCTCACAGATACGCAGTATTTT.